One sample yielded the 13 T cell receptor beta chains listed below, sequenced in a study of T-cell reconstitution after alpha-beta-depleted transplantation in children. Preparation of the TCRbeta library involved a method that used unique molecular identifiers. TCRdb reanalysed the PCR reads using MiXCR and keeps one entry per CDR3 protein. Altogether around 450,000 distinct CDR3 sequences are present, about 17% being singletons, with the ten largest covering less than 30%. The material was PBMCs, mostly from graft donor cells, obtained 360 days after TCRalphabeta/CD19-depleted stem cell transplant. The receptors come from a boy in the first two years of life who had a stem cell transplant for Wiskott-Aldrich syndrome, so the T cells may come from the graft donor.

This clonotype was seen repeatedly, ten times or more. The chain joins TRBV5-1 to TRBJ2-7; 10 bases agree with TRBD1. V was clipped by 4 bases and J by 2 bases; unmatched bases: 6. Germline values: CDR1 SGHRS, CDR2 YFSETQ. This CDR3 contains 15 residues. The CDR3 reads CASSPSGTGAYEQYF. DNA for the CDR3: TGCGCCAGCAGCCCTTCCGGGACAGGGGCCTACGAGCAGTACTTC.

This clonotype was counted between two and nine times. The gene calls are TRBV20-1 and TRBJ2-3, with 9 bases aligning to TRBD1. The CDR3 has 15 residues. Germline trimming cut 3 bases from V and 2 bases from J; bases unmatched to any gene: 6. CDR1 and CDR2 (germline): DFQATT, SNEGSKA (reference sequence). This CDR3 reads CSASRQGVFTDTQYF. The CDR3 region has the DNA TGCAGTGCTAGTAGACAGGGGGTTTTCACAGATACGCAGTATTTT.

This clonotype was detected a few times. The rearrangement joins TRBV20-1 to TRBJ2-7; D is possibly TRBD2 (5 bases). This CDR3 is built from 12 residues. Looked up from germline, CDR1 is DFQATT and CDR2 is SNEGSKA (reference sequence). V was shortened by 3 bases and J by 3 bases, with 9 bases between the two germline ends. The CDR3 sequence is CSARNRGYEQYF. The CDR3 DNA reads TGCAGTGCTAGGAATCGGGGCTACGAGCAGTACTTC.

J is TRBJ2-7 and V is TRBV4-2; 7 bases align to TRBD1. The CDR3 has 13 residues. Germline CDR1 LGHNA, CDR2 YNFKEQ. The V segment lost 4 bases and the J segment 4 bases; nucleotides outside the gene matches: 4. The CDR3 region has the DNA TGTGCCAGCAGCCCATCCAGGGGGTACGAGCAGTACTTC. Translated: CASSPSRGYEQYF.

V is TRBV4-1 and J is TRBJ2-7; the match to TRBD1 covers 8 bases. Germline CDR1 and CDR2: MGHRA and YSYEKL. Trimming removed 0 bases from V and 3 bases from J; junction bases left unmatched: 1. The CDR3 covers 14 residues. CDR3 loop: CASSQDDRGYEQYF. CDR3 nucleotide sequence: TGCGCCAGCAGCCAAGATGACAGGGGCTACGAGCAGTACTTC.

The chain links TRBV24-1 to TRBJ2-7; 13 bases line up with TRBD2. This CDR3 is built from 15 residues. In germline, CDR1 is KGHDR, CDR2 SFDVKD. Unmatched junction bases numbered 3, after V lost 6 bases and J lost 2 bases. The CDR3 is CATSPGLAGAYEQYF. CDR3 nucleotide sequence: TGTGCCACCAGTCCCGGACTAGCGGGAGCCTACGAGCAGTACTTC.

This clonotype was recorded a few times. The chain carries TRBV20-1 and TRBJ2-1; D is perhaps TRBD1 (6 bases). Per the germline V gene, CDR1 is DFQATT and CDR2 is SNEGSKA (reference sequence). V was trimmed by 3 bases and J by 5 bases, leaving 11 bases between them. The CDR3 runs to 13 residues. CDR3 nucleotide sequence: TGCAGTGCTAGGACCAGGGACAACAATGAGCAGTTCTTC. Translated, it gives CSARTRDNNEQFF.

Only a few counts were recorded for this clonotype. The chain employs TRBV30 and TRBJ2-2, with 7 bases that match TRBD1. Germline V lookup: CDR1 GTSNPN, CDR2 SVGIG (reference sequence). This CDR3 region has 13 residues. CDR3 in DNA: TGTGGAGGGGGCTTTGAGGACACCGGGGAGCTGTTTTTT. Its translation: CGGGFEDTGELFF.

This chain connects TRBV2 to TRBJ2-2, with D perhaps matching TRBD1 (7 bases). V gave up 6 bases and J gave up 2 bases, with 16 bases separating them. The CDR3 covers 16 residues. Germline loops: CDR1 SNHLY, CDR2 FYNNEI. CDR3 coding DNA: TGTGCCAGCAGGCGCTCAGGGGGGAGTAACACCGGGGAGCTGTTTTTT. This gives the protein CASRRSGGSNTGELFF.

This clonotype has just a few counts. The chain employs TRBV10-2 and TRBJ1-2; D remains ambiguous. CDR1 WSHSY and CDR2 SAAADI come from the germline V gene. Between the trimmed V and J ends, which lost 7 bases and 4 bases, there was a span of 16 bases. This CDR3 is built from 14 residues. The CDR3, as DNA: TGCGCCAGCACGAGGAGACTAGACCTCTATGGCTACACCTTC. This gives the protein CASTRRLDLYGYTF.

This clonotype was recorded a few times. The CDR3 reads CASSSDSLGAEQYF. CDR3 coding DNA: TGTGCCAGCAGTTCCGACAGCCTTGGGGCCGAGCAGTACTTC. The chain joins TRBV27 to TRBJ2-7; a possible D gene is TRBD1 (5 bases). Trimming pared 4 bases from V and 6 bases from J, leaving 16 bases between. The CDR3 is 14 amino acids. Germline V gene sequence: CDR1 MNHEY, CDR2 SMNVEV (reference sequence).

V is TRBV19 and J is TRBJ2-1; tentative D call: TRBD2 (5 bases). V lost 7 bases, J lost 6 bases, and 10 bases lay in between. The CDR3 extends over 12 amino acids. Germline CDR1 is LNHDA and CDR2 is SQIVND (reference sequence). The CDR3, as DNA: TGTGCCAGTACGACCCGGGGCAATGAGCAGTTCTTC. Protein product: CASTTRGNEQFF.

This clonotype was observed a handful of times. The chain carries TRBV10-3 and TRBJ2-3; 9 bases fit TRBD2. V was clipped by 6 bases and J by 2 bases; unmatched bases: 3. Germline lookup yields CDR1 ENHRY and CDR2 SYGVKD. The CDR3 extends over 14 amino acids. CDR3 loop: CAIRPGLATDTQYF. The CDR3 DNA reads TGTGCCATCAGACCGGGACTAGCCACAGATACGCAGTATTTT.